This T cell receptor beta chain was found in a study of cytomegalovirus exposure and HLA in healthy donors listed by TCRdb under 2017. Turning to the overall study: An earlier analysis of approximately 640 of the donors reported roughly 300 Gb of sequence data and more than 90 million unique TCR beta sequences from roughly 180 million T cells. Of the roughly 420 genotyped donors, less than 85% were placed in the genetic ancestry cluster associated with self-reported Caucasian donors. An early release that covered some 640 HLA-typed donors contained about 300 gigabases of sequencing data and approximately 85 million unique TCR sequences. To predict cytomegalovirus infection status, the study brought together high-throughput TCR immunosequencing, statistical association of individual TCRs with disease status, and machine learning. To decide whether each TCR beta V gene segment behaved as functional or pseudogenic, an earlier analysis of some 540 of the donors relied on high-throughput TCR beta sequencing. Across 398 genotyped donors of the cohort, an average of approximately 240,000 unique TCR beta nucleotide sequences per donor were sequenced, and roughly 17% of those sequences were non-productive. All discovery cohort repertoires had been generated on a single sequencing platform. The number of typed donors differed by locus: roughly 629-630 for A, B, C, DRB1 and DQB1; roughly 510 for DQA1; 600 to 610 for DPA1; and around 490 for DPB1. In the later analysis, no new phenotypic data were used to find candidate immune exposures; instead, reliance was placed on TCR beta sequences and their occurrence across donors. The T cell repertoires of some 670 subjects were profiled by immunosequencing and related to cytomegalovirus serostatus. The study aimed to test whether cataloging public T cell receptors could reveal signatures of past pathogen exposure. Alongside the repertoire data, information on donor age, sex, ethnicity and CMV serostatus was compiled. Besides the first cohort of roughly 640 subjects, a separate validation cohort made up of over 100 different subjects was used. About five DR-DQ haplotypes were handled as single units for association and clustering, since linkage in the cohort was strong. In a later genetic analysis, genome-wide SNP genotypes for about 55% of the 666 donors were used, and that subset was treated as a discovery cohort. A later analysis re-examined previously published TCR beta repertoires from 600 to 700 donors and added high-resolution HLA genotyping to investigate patterns of TCR occurrence. HLA typing included class I and class II loci at four-digit resolution.

The receptor library was made with the immunoSEQ multiplex PCR assay. The multiplex PCR relied on a mix of 60 forward primers for TCR Vbeta segments and 13 reverse primers for TCR Jbeta segments. Amplification of the CDR3 region of rearranged TCR beta genes was performed with a multiplex PCR assay on genomic DNA. The amplified TCR beta libraries were sequenced on the Illumina HiSeq System as 87-base-pair reads. Per the original workflow: In a later analysis, tens of millions of unique TCR beta chains were counted across the 500 to 850 repertoires, and roughly 9.9 million of these chains were shared by at least two donors. Raw reads were error-corrected and collapsed into unique sequences by a nearest-neighbor algorithm in which closely related sequences were merged to remove PCR and sequencing errors. V, D and J gene segments were assigned by aligning CDR3 sequences to IMGT reference sequences. For a sequence to be retained, a match of at least six nucleotides to both a V gene segment and a J gene segment was required. A rearrangement counted as productive if the CDR3 had no stop codons and remained in frame with V and J, and every other rearrangement counted as non-productive. Following IMGT convention, CDR3 was defined as the stretch from the second conserved V-encoded cysteine to the conserved J-encoded phenylalanine. The earlier analysis of 450 to 750 of the donors excluded any sequence lacking an unambiguous match to a single V gene segment. In an earlier analysis of 587 of the donors, a V segment was called functional when productive rearrangements were above 56.7%, and segregating when the standard deviation between donors exceeded 5%. A statistical classification framework was built to diagnose cytomegalovirus status from the catalog of TCR beta chain sequences. In a later analysis, V and J genes were assigned by comparing TCR nucleotide sequences against IMGT/GENE-DB human TR gene sequences. Using the TCRdist pipeline, a later analysis assigned CDR3 sequences along with most-parsimonious VDJ recombination scenarios. In a later analysis, each TCR beta chain was defined by its CDR3 amino acid sequence together with its V-gene family, and reads lacking a unique V-gene family were excluded. A later analysis removed over 500 highly shared, low-generation-probability nucleotide sequences to deal with suspected cross-contamination and a sequencing artifact. A later analysis calculated a clonal expansion index for each public chain from normalized within-repertoire ranks of inferred template counts. In a later analysis, generation probabilities were computed using a VDJ recombination model fitted to out-of-frame rearrangements, and the results were checked against IGoR. In a later analysis, hypergeometric tests were used to score TCR-TCR, TCR-HLA and TCR-CMV co-occurrence, with a repertoire-size bias correction applied to TCR pairs. To estimate false discovery rates, a later analysis permuted the HLA or CMV assignments 20 times. A later analysis grouped co-occurring TCRs with DBSCAN, adding TCRdist sequence similarity when clustering within HLA-allele-positive subsets. For co-occurrence clustering, repertoires with fewer than 30,000 or more than 120,000 public chains were excluded, along with a handful of repertoires with anomalous nucleotide sharing. TCRdb took this table from immuneACCESS and kept in-frame rearrangements with V and J called. Such tables lack part of the clones; where checked against another copy, unresolved V genes explain under half of the gap, and the rest is unexplained. V and J calls and clone size are those listed in that table; D and trimming were worked out from the DNA. In all, the sample holds over 95,000 clones, and 70% to 85% of those were seen once. The top ten hold about 2.7% of the sample.

In total, over 600 healthy bone marrow donors made up the cohort. At the time of sampling, all cohort members were nominally healthy, though unrecorded immune exposures were likely present. The donor tested CMV seronegative and was one of the 352 seronegative cohort members. A peripheral blood sample was provided by each donor, and peripheral blood mononuclear cells were used for TCR beta sequencing. Genomic DNA was extracted from the blood cell samples with the Qiagen DNeasy Blood Extraction Kit. Broad study findings and their caveats: While some public TCRs were present in many individuals, most TCR sequences turned up only very rarely across donors. The sequencing pipeline was judged likely to have produced a cluster of highly shared sequence variants as a technical artifact. Because some donors lacked HLA typing at each locus, the association tests relied only on the typed subset. A total of fewer than 200 TCR beta chains were listed by the study as associated with cytomegalovirus. Several of the top co-occurrence clusters appeared to be linked to parvovirus B19, influenza, CMV and Epstein-Barr virus, according to a later analysis. In a later analysis, HLA-associated TCR beta chains showed more clonal expansion and lower generation probabilities than non-associated chains that were equally common. Linkage disequilibrium might explain the correlated functional status among segregating V segments, but an unknown experimental factor could not be ruled out. In both the original and validation cohorts, the classifier was reported to diagnose cytomegalovirus status with high specificity and sensitivity. This cohort had only TCR beta chains sequenced, and the lack of alpha or paired-chain data limited which features could be detected. Most CMV-associated TCR beta chains appeared to be HLA-restricted in a later analysis, and the HLA associations seemed to be driven largely by CMV exposure. According to a later genetic analysis, donors in an Asian-associated ancestry cluster had fewer N-insertions in productive TCRs than the roughly 700-donor mean. A later genetic analysis associated a missense DCLRE1C variant with V-gene and J-gene trimming of TCR beta chains, and an independent cohort replicated the association. Sequencing depth was assumed to be roughly uniform across donors in the presence/absence analyses, though that assumption may not hold. A later analysis found that TCR association rates varied across HLA loci, with DRB1 alleles showing the most associated TCRs and HLA-C alleles the fewest. A few of the identified cytomegalovirus-associated TCR beta chains were confirmed in vitro to be specific for cytomegalovirus antigens. Because counts were too low, approximately 15 rarely observed V segments, including chromosome 9 orphons, were excluded from the earlier analysis of some 540 of the donors. Some IMGT-functional V segments, including TRBV6-2 and TRBV6-3, could not be distinguished by the 87-base-pair reads and were therefore excluded. In an earlier analysis of some 500 of the donors, most TCR beta V segments appeared in productive rearrangements about 90% or about 30% of the time, broadly matching IMGT annotations. A further reported finding was that TCR beta sequences accurately predicted the HLA-A and HLA-B alleles for most subjects in the first cohort. A later analysis associated 16,951 TCR beta sequences with specific HLA alleles at a false discovery rate of 0.05. Immune exposure information for the cohort was limited to CMV serostatus. When HLA alleles, especially DR and DQ, strongly co-occurred, TCR associations were difficult to assign to individual alleles. The authors suggested that the approach could potentially be extended to other disease states and immunological phenotypes.

Reading the germline V gene gives CDR1 SGHTA and CDR2 FQGNSA. V is cut by 1 base and J by 5 bases, and the space between the germline ends is 14 bases. The CDR3 runs 15 amino acids, cysteine and phenylalanine included. Just the 45-base CDR3 DNA is kept, in frame starting at base 1. A note on this clone: Its target antigen remains unknown. Base qualities are not recorded, but no much larger clone differs from it by a single base.

The specimen sequenced was PBMCs. The chain was built from TRBV7-2 and TRBJ1-2; TRBD1 is perhaps the D gene, given 5 matching bases. This clonotype was sampled from a woman younger than 30 in good health and CMV-seronegative. The CDR3 sequence is CASSLGPLEGYGYTF. In nucleotides, the sequence is TGTGCCAGCAGCTTAGGGCCCTTGGAGGGGTATGGCTACACCTTC.